This TCR beta chain derives from a study of blood T cell repertoires in COVID-19. For the study at large: Both acute and convalescent COVID-19 samples were obtained from the United States, Italy and Spain.

Original processing methods: Estimation of nucleated cell counts was performed using reference gene primer amplification. This table comes from immunoSEQ multiplex PCR, and its TCRdb copy is limited to in-frame clones, with some not included. V, J and clone size were drawn from that table, and D and trimming were deduced from the DNA. The sample shows approximately 200,000 clones, approximately 90% of them seen only once. The sample comprised peripheral blood. The sequence was collected from a man aged 55 to 70 who had recovered from COVID-19.

CDR3 sequence reads: CASRGTSGSTDTQYF. The DNA of the CDR3 is TGTGCCAGCAGGGGGACTAGCGGAAGCACAGATACGCAGTATTTT. The V gene is TRBV5-4, the J gene TRBJ2-3; 11 bases fit TRBD2. Germline V gives CDR1 SGHNT, CDR2 YYREEE (reference sequence). The CDR3 runs 15 residues. Losses at the gene ends were 5 bases for V and 0 bases for J; bases not matched to a gene: 2.